One T cell receptor (beta chain) is described in this entry. This sample is drawn from a study of blood T cell repertoires in COVID-19. Overall study context: The analysed material was cDNA or gDNA that came from T cells, B-cell-depleted T cells, or PBMCs.

Here immunoSEQ multiplex PCR was the method, and the copy in TCRdb shows in-frame clones only, minus some. The data hold roughly 220,000 clones, with under 90% observed a single time. In germline, CDR1 is MNHEY, CDR2 SMNVEV (reference sequence). The CDR3 contains 15 residues. Trimming stripped 0 bases from V and 6 bases from J, with 12 bases between. V gene TRBV27 combines with J gene TRBJ2-1; the D gene is possibly TRBD2 (6 bases). The source is a man older than 75 with acute or convalescent COVID-19. Sample: peripheral blood. CDR3 bases: TGTGCCAGCAGTTTATCGGGGGGTCCGGGCAATGAGCAGTTCTTC. Amino acids: CASSLSGGPGNEQFF.